This is a list of T cell receptor beta chains from one sample in a study of cytomegalovirus exposure and HLA in healthy donors. Assay: immunoSEQ multiplex PCR; the TCRdb copy retains only in-frame clones and omits some. The sample yields 80,000 to 95,000 clones, about 63% seen once. Sequenced material: PBMCs. These receptors all come from a woman aged 25 to 39 in good health and CMV-seronegative. Each CDR3 is given with its conserved first and last residue. The order of the fields is J gene, clone size, V gene, D gene, CDR3 protein, CDR3 DNA. A D gene is named only where the DNA matches it firmly. Only some rows state a clone size, as once, few, many or a class for expanded clones.

J gene: TRBJ2-3
clone size: .
V gene: TRBV29-1
D gene: .
CDR3 protein: CSVGTLTDTQYF
CDR3 DNA: TGCAGCGTGGGGACACTCACAGATACGCAGTATTTT

J gene: TRBJ1-5
clone size: few
V gene: TRBV29-1
D gene: TRBD1
CDR3 protein: CSVGTGRDQPQHF
CDR3 DNA: TGCAGCGTAGGGACAGGTCGTGATCAGCCCCAGCATTTT

J gene: TRBJ2-1
clone size: .
V gene: TRBV27
D gene: .
CDR3 protein: CASSLGGNPYNEQFF
CDR3 DNA: TGTGCCAGCAGTTTAGGCGGGAACCCCTACAATGAGCAGTTCTTC

J gene: TRBJ1-1
clone size: .
V gene: TRBV20-1
D gene: .
CDR3 protein: CRTNTEAFF
CDR3 DNA: TGCAGGACTAACACTGAAGCTTTCTTT

J gene: TRBJ1-1
clone size: few
V gene: TRBV6-6
D gene: .
CDR3 protein: CASSYSFPQGEAFF
CDR3 DNA: TGTGCCAGCAGTTACTCGTTCCCCCAGGGTGAAGCTTTCTTT

J gene: TRBJ1-2
clone size: .
V gene: TRBV5-1
D gene: TRBD1
CDR3 protein: CASSYTGGGSYGYTF
CDR3 DNA: TGCGCCAGCAGCTACACAGGGGGAGGGAGCTATGGCTACACCTTC

J gene: TRBJ1-1
clone size: .
V gene: TRBV18
D gene: .
CDR3 protein: CASSPNSDRPDTEAFF
CDR3 DNA: TGTGCCAGCTCACCAAATTCCGACAGGCCGGACACTGAAGCTTTCTTT

J gene: TRBJ1-2
clone size: once
V gene: TRBV6-1
D gene: .
CDR3 protein: CAASGPGEGYTF
CDR3 DNA: TGTGCCGCTTCCGGGCCGGGAGAGGGCTACACCTTC

J gene: TRBJ2-7
clone size: few
V gene: TRBV28
D gene: .
CDR3 protein: CASITALDGIREQYF
CDR3 DNA: TGTGCCAGCATTACCGCACTAGACGGGATCCGCGAGCAGTACTTC

J gene: TRBJ2-1
clone size: .
V gene: TRBV7-9
D gene: TRBD2
CDR3 protein: CASSPGGLHEQFF
CDR3 DNA: TGTGCCAGCAGCCCGGGAGGCCTTCATGAGCAGTTCTTC

J gene: TRBJ1-1
clone size: few
V gene: TRBV6-1
D gene: TRBD1
CDR3 protein: CASTGTGGGTEAFF
CDR3 DNA: TGTGCCAGCACCGGGACAGGGGGGGGCACTGAAGCTTTCTTT

J gene: TRBJ2-7
clone size: few
V gene: TRBV5-1
D gene: TRBD2
CDR3 protein: CASSLGTSGEGYEQYF
CDR3 DNA: TGCGCCAGCAGCTTGGGGACTAGCGGGGAAGGGTACGAGCAGTACTTC

J gene: TRBJ2-7
clone size: .
V gene: TRBV10-3
D gene: .
CDR3 protein: CAISGVGGGTSYEQYF
CDR3 DNA: TGTGCCATCAGTGGGGTTGGGGGCGGAACCTCCTACGAGCAGTACTTC

J gene: TRBJ1-3
clone size: .
V gene: TRBV6-1
D gene: .
CDR3 protein: CASQRGTIYF
CDR3 DNA: TGTGCCAGCCAAAGGGGCACCATATATTTT

J gene: TRBJ1-6
clone size: .
V gene: TRBV5-1
D gene: .
CDR3 protein: CATQGIGSPLHF
CDR3 DNA: TGCGCCACCCAGGGAATTGGGTCACCCCTCCACTTT

J gene: TRBJ2-2
clone size: few
V gene: TRBV11-3
D gene: .
CDR3 protein: CASRLTHGTGELFF
CDR3 DNA: TGTGCCAGCAGACTGACCCACGGGACCGGGGAGCTGTTTTTT

J gene: TRBJ1-5
clone size: .
V gene: TRBV7-9
D gene: TRBD1
CDR3 protein: CASSRGDRNQPQHF
CDR3 DNA: TGTGCCAGCAGCCGGGGGGACAGGAATCAGCCCCAGCATTTT

J gene: TRBJ2-7
clone size: .
V gene: TRBV18
D gene: .
CDR3 protein: CASLGVGRREQYF
CDR3 DNA: TGTGCCAGCCTGGGGGTTGGGAGGCGCGAGCAGTACTTC

J gene: TRBJ2-7
clone size: .
V gene: TRBV6-1
D gene: TRBD1
CDR3 protein: CASSKDRLGSYEQYF
CDR3 DNA: TGTGCCAGCAGTAAGGACAGGCTAGGGTCCTACGAGCAGTACTTC

J gene: TRBJ2-7
clone size: .
V gene: TRBV2
D gene: TRBD2
CDR3 protein: CASKAGYEQYF
CDR3 DNA: TGTGCCAGCAAAGCGGGGTACGAGCAGTACTTC

J gene: TRBJ1-5
clone size: many
V gene: TRBV16
D gene: .
CDR3 protein: CASTREVDNQPQHF
CDR3 DNA: TGTGCCAGCACCCGGGAGGTGGACAATCAGCCCCAGCATTTT

J gene: TRBJ2-7
clone size: once
V gene: TRBV4-2
D gene: TRBD1
CDR3 protein: CASSHGTGTYEQYF
CDR3 DNA: TGTGCCAGCAGCCACGGGACAGGAACCTACGAGCAGTACTTC

J gene: TRBJ2-7
clone size: .
V gene: TRBV7-9
D gene: .
CDR3 protein: CASSLKREYEQYF
CDR3 DNA: TGTGCCAGCAGCTTAAAGAGGGAATACGAGCAGTACTTC

J gene: TRBJ2-3
clone size: few
V gene: TRBV6-1
D gene: TRBD2
CDR3 protein: CALTFQGGWTDTQYF
CDR3 DNA: TGTGCCTTAACATTCCAGGGAGGGTGGACAGATACGCAGTATTTT

J gene: TRBJ2-3
clone size: few
V gene: TRBV9
D gene: TRBD2
CDR3 protein: CASSSRGSGAPTDTQYF
CDR3 DNA: TGTGCCAGCAGCTCCAGAGGGAGCGGGGCCCCTACAGATACGCAGTATTTT

J gene: TRBJ1-1
clone size: .
V gene: TRBV29-1
D gene: .
CDR3 protein: CSADGEGVTEAFF
CDR3 DNA: TGCAGCGCAGACGGAGAGGGAGTGACTGAAGCTTTCTTT

J gene: TRBJ2-2
clone size: .
V gene: TRBV9
D gene: TRBD2
CDR3 protein: CASSPLAGVPTGELFF
CDR3 DNA: TGTGCCAGCAGCCCTCTAGCGGGAGTTCCCACCGGGGAGCTGTTTTTT